This entry describes one T cell receptor beta chain. Its antigen is currently not known. No clone much larger than this one lies a single base away; base qualities are absent. From a lookup of the germline V gene, CDR1 and CDR2 are MDHEN and SYDVKM. Reading from cysteine to phenylalanine, the CDR3 counts 13 amino acids. The retained sequence is limited to the CDR3, 39 bases, with the frame set at the first base. The trim is 8 bases for V and 12 bases for J, with a gap of 20 bases between the germline ends. This entry belongs to a study of cytotoxic CD8 clonotypes in ibrutinib-treated CLL (dated by TCRdb to the early 2020s). General notes on the study: The cohort was composed of approximately 11 relapsed/refractory and roughly 15 treatment-naive patients; IGHV unmutated status was identified in roughly 17 patients. Partial responses were observed in about 25 patients and complete responses in 2; after a median follow-up of 68 months, remission was maintained in 14 patients and progression was observed in approximately 12. Of the roughly 81 people in the trial, about two dozen had longitudinal samples available. Cryopreserved peripheral blood mononuclear cells were collected before treatment, at response, and at either disease progression or sustained remission. On average, each sample yielded 255,043 productive templates and tens of thousands of productive rearrangements. Samples at response were collected after a median of about 11 months of treatment, with a range of about 6 to 36 months. Patients were still on ibrutinib when every remission and progressive disease sample was collected.

In light of the paper, this sample's time point label describes: around 2 years on ibrutinib. For TCR beta library preparation, approximately 2 micrograms of genomic DNA was extracted from cryopreserved PBMCs. Longitudinal blood samples from CLL patients on ibrutinib monotherapy were analyzed using high-throughput TCR beta sequencing. The patients took part in an open-label, single-center phase 2 trial of ibrutinib monotherapy. Each clonotype received, on average, 10x coverage in deep resolution sequencing performed on a MiSeq, where the target depth lay between 1 in 1 million and 1 in 200,000 T cells. The immunoSEQ hsTCRB Kit was used to generate the TCR beta libraries. The study's processing was this. ImmunoSEQ Data Assistant and ImmunoSEQ Analyzer were used for data analysis, and V, D and J genes were assigned according to IMGT definitions. Clonality was computed as one minus normalized Shannon entropy of productive rearrangement frequencies, ranging from 0 to 1. Public clonotype analysis was restricted to overrepresented clonotypes comprising at least 0.05% of each patient's repertoire. Repertoires from more than ten age-matched healthy donors in immuneACCESS were used as clonality controls. Not all clones reach the TCRdb copy of this immuneACCESS table, which keeps in-frame sequences only. Checked studies attribute under half of the gap to unresolved V genes and leave the rest unexplained. V, J and clone size reflect that table, while D and trimming were determined from the DNA. In this sample the table shows under 200,000 clones, approximately 80% of which occur a single time. The ten biggest clones cover 3.5% to 5.5% of the sample.

General conclusions and limits of the study: Lymph node repertoires were not examined, and the timing of sampling was not matched between patients in sustained remission and those whose disease progressed. Baseline clonality was found to be higher than that of age-matched healthy donors and was strongly correlated with circulating CD8+ T-cell counts. Public clonotypes were rare and either shrank or stayed stable during treatment, and the rise in clonality at ibrutinib response reflected expansion of private clonotypes. An increase in clonality was observed at ibrutinib response, with clonality remaining stable during sustained remission and falling back toward baseline at progression.

This receptor chain uses TRBV28 and TRBJ2-1, and the D gene may be TRBD1, 5 bases matching. The TCR was taken from a human donor with chronic lymphocytic leukemia. This specimen was PBMCs, taken after 24 months of ibrutinib treatment. The DNA sequence follows: TGTGCCAGCGCCCAGGGTGGGGAAACGAGGCAGTTCTTC. Its translation is CASAQGGETRQFF.